This T cell receptor beta chain is from a study of response to subunit inactivated influenza vaccine. In germline, CDR1 is SGHRS, CDR2 YFSETQ. This CDR3 has 15 residues. The germline V and J ends were trimmed by 0 bases and 3 bases, with 13 bases remaining between them. Findings and caveats of the study: Seasonal influenza vaccination, on each occasion, was suggested by the authors to recruit few new T cells.

A few counts support this clonotype. Its antigen remains unknown. A single record per CDR3 protein comes from TCRdb applying MiXCR to the RT-PCR reads. This sample carries about 190,000 distinct CDR3 sequences, roughly an eighth of them seen once, and the ten largest clones take 26%. This clonotype originated in a man aged 45-65 years who received an inactivated influenza vaccine. The sample was CD8+ T cells sorted from PBMCs, taken 5 days after vaccination. The rearrangement links TRBV5-1 to TRBJ2-7; D gene ambiguous. The CDR3, as DNA: TGCGCCAGCAGCTTGGGGGGTGGATTAAACTACGAGCAGTACTTC. Translating it yields CASSLGGGLNYEQYF.